This paragraph covers one TCR beta chain sequence. The CDR3 loop spans 14 amino acids. Germline V gene sequence: CDR1 SGHVS, CDR2 FQNEAQ. V was pared by 1 base and J by 5 bases, with 9 bases between. The data derive from a study of shared clonotypes between healthy human individuals. Here immunoSEQ multiplex PCR was the method, and the copy in TCRdb shows in-frame clones only, minus some. The table lists 2,500,000 or so clones, just over 90% of them singletons, with 0.14% in the top ten. Both subsets, CD45RA+ naive and CD45RA-negative memory, were split from the CD4+ cells. The sequence was collected from a man between 18 and 35 years old in good health. The sequenced material came from naive CD4+ T cells sorted from blood. Subset meaning: CD45RA+ positively selected. The chain couples TRBV7-8 to TRBJ1-5, with D perhaps TRBD1 (6 bases). The CDR3 spells CASSLDGGHQPQHF. CDR3 coding DNA: TGTGCCAGCAGCTTAGACGGGGGCCATCAGCCCCAGCATTTT.